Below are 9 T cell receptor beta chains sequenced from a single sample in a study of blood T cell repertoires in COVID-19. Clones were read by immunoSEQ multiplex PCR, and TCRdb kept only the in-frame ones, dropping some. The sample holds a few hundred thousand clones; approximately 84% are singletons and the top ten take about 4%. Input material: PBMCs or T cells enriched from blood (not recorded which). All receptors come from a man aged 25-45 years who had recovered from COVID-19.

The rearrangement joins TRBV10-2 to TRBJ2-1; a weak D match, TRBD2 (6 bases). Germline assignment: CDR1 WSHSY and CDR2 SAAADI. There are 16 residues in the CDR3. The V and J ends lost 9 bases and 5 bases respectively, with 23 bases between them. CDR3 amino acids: CASKKWDWGTDNEQFF. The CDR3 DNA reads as TGCGCCAGTAAGAAGTGGGACTGGGGGACGGACAATGAGCAGTTCTTC.

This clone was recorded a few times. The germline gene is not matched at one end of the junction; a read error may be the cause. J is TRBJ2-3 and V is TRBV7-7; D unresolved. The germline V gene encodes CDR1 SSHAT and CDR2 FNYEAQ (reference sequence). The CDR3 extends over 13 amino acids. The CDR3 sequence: CASSLARSDTQYF. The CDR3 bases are TGTGCTAGCAGCTTAGCCCGTTCAGATACGCAGTATTTT.

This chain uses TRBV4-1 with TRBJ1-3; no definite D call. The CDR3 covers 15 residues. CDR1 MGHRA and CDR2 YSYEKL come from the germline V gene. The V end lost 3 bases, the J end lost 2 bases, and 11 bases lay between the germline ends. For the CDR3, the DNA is TGCGCCAGCAGCCATCCCGGGAGTACTGGAAACACCATATATTTT. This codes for CASSHPGSTGNTIYF.

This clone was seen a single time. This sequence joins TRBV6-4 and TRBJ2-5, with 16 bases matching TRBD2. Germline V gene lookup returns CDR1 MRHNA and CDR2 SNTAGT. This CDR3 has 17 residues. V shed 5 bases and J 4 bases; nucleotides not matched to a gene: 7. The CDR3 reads CASSPGTSGGATETQYF. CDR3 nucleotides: TGTGCCAGCAGTCCCGGGACTAGCGGGGGGGCCACAGAGACCCAGTACTTC.

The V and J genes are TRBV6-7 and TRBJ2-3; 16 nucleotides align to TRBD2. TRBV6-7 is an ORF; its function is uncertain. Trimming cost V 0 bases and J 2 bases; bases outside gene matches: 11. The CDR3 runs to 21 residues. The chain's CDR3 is CASSYSGTSGRALGNTDTQYF. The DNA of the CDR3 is TGTGCCAGCAGTTACTCTGGGACTAGCGGGAGGGCCCTTGGGAACACAGATACGCAGTATTTT.

The CDR3 sequence is CASSPGRDPAYEQYF. As DNA, the CDR3 is TGTGCCAGCTCTCCTGGGCGGGACCCCGCCTACGAGCAGTACTTC. V usage is TRBV2 and J usage is TRBJ2-7; tentatively, D is TRBD2 (6 bases). Trimming stripped 8 bases from V and 2 bases from J, with 19 bases between. The CDR3 has 15 residues. Per germline, CDR1 SNHLY and CDR2 FYNNEI.

The CDR3 nucleotides read TGTGCCAGCAGCCAAGAATGGGACCTACCACAGGGGGGCGAGGAGACCCAGTACTTC. Protein: CASSQEWDLPQGGEETQYF. J is TRBJ2-5 and V is TRBV3-1 (or the pseudogene TRBV3-2); 8 bases align to TRBD1. This CDR3 has 19 residues. From germline, CDR1 is LGHDT and CDR2 YNNKEL (reference sequence). The trim removed 0 bases at V and 5 bases at J, leaving 17 bases unmatched.

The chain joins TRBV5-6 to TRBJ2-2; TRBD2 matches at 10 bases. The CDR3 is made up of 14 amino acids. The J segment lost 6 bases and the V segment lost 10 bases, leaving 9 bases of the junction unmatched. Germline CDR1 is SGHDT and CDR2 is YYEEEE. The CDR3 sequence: CASSGGHRAGELFF. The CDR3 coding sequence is TGTGCCTCTAGCGGGGGCCATAGGGCCGGGGAGCTGTTTTTT.

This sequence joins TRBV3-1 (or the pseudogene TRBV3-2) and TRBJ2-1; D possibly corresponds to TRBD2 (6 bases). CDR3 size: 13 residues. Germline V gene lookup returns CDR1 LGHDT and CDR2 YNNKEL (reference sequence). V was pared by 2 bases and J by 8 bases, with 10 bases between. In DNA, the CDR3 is TGTGCCAGCAGCCAATTCAAGCGGGATGAGCAGTTCTTC. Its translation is CASSQFKRDEQFF.